The T cell receptor (beta chain) under discussion was sequenced for a study of blood T cell repertoires in COVID-19. Across the whole study: The samples span acute and convalescent COVID-19 from the United States, Italy and Spain.

Clones were sequenced by immunoSEQ multiplex PCR, and TCRdb holds only the in-frame ones, with some missing. The table shows roughly 200,000 clones, with 75% to 90% occurring only once. Donors of Cohort 3 who recovered were those that had two negative PCRs, clearance, or symptom resolution. Germline CDR1 reads LNHNV; CDR2 reads YYDKDF (reference sequence). The CDR3 is 14 amino acids. V gave up 1 base and J gave up 2 bases; unmatched junction bases: 2. The TCR sequence derives from a man aged 40-50 years who had recovered from COVID-19. The V call is TRBV15, the J call TRBJ2-7, with TRBD1 identical over 7 bases. The sequencing input was PBMCs or T cells enriched from blood (not recorded which). The CDR3 coding sequence is TGTGCCACCAGCAGAGCACAGGGGACCTACGAGCAGTACTTC. It codes for CATSRAQGTYEQYF.